Following are 2 T cell receptor beta chains from one sample sequenced in a study of T-cell reconstitution after alpha-beta-depleted transplantation in children. Unique molecular identifiers were used in preparing the TCRbeta library. In TCRdb, the PCR reads were re-called with MiXCR into one record per CDR3 protein. The table lists just over 950,000 distinct CDR3 sequences, roughly 31% of them singletons. The specimen was PBMCs, mostly from graft donor cells, collected 360 days after TCRalphabeta/CD19-depleted stem cell transplant. The receptor set was obtained from a boy less than two years old who had a stem cell transplant for SCID, so the T cells may come from the graft donor.

This clonotype was seen only a few times. V gene TRBV15 combines with J gene TRBJ1-2; 8 bases match TRBD1. The CDR3 runs 14 residues. Germline CDR1 reads LNHNV; CDR2 reads YYDKDF (reference sequence). After removal of 1 base from V and 5 bases from J, the junction contained 3 bases not matched to a gene. DNA of the CDR3: TGTGCCACCAGCAGAGCTGGGACAGGATATGGCTACACCTTC. Translated, it gives CATSRAGTGYGYTF.

A few counts support this clonotype. The chain uses TRBV6-2 or TRBV6-3 and TRBJ2-1; perhaps D is TRBD1 or TRBD2 (5 bases each). Trimming stripped 6 bases from V and 9 bases from J, with 27 bases between. Looked up from germline, CDR1 is MNHEY and CDR2 is SVGEGT. The CDR3 has 17 residues. CDR3: CASSPRRGGREFGEQFF. The CDR3 region has the DNA TGTGCCAGCAGCCCCCGTCGCGGTGGCAGGGAGTTTGGTGAGCAGTTCTTC.